Described below is a single TCR beta chain sequence and its context. Its antigen is as yet unknown. The data are from a study of cytomegalovirus exposure and HLA in healthy donors. Study-level points and caveats: Reports indicated that the classifier achieved high specificity and sensitivity in diagnosing cytomegalovirus status.

The V and J ends lost 1 base and 4 bases respectively, with 11 bases between them. CDR1 is SGHTA, CDR2 FQGTGA, per germline. The CDR3 spans 15 residues. Only in-frame clones appear in the TCRdb table, and some are missing; sequencing was by immunoSEQ multiplex PCR. In the table there are tens of thousands of clones, about 91% of which are singletons. The source of this sequence is a woman under 30 in good health and CMV-seronegative. This sequence joins TRBV7-3 and TRBJ2-1, with D possibly being TRBD2 (6 bases). Sequencing input: PBMCs. CDR3 in amino acids: CASSLKGGLYNEQFF. The CDR3 DNA reads TGTGCCAGCAGCTTAAAAGGAGGGCTATACAATGAGCAGTTCTTC.